The present TCR beta chain was sequenced within a study of CD8+CD57+ T cells in acquired aplastic anemia. The germline V and J ends were trimmed by 1 base and 2 bases, with 15 bases remaining between them. Per the germline V gene, CDR1 is SQVTM and CDR2 is ANQGSEA. CDR3 length: 15 amino acids. CDR3 and TCR beta VDJ profiling relied on genomic DNA as the template. In TCRdb, the reads were re-called with MiXCR into one record per CDR3 protein. In the table there are 150,000 to 200,000 distinct CDR3 sequences, around 63% of which are singletons. The patients chosen for sequencing had shown expansion of CD8+CD57+ cells (detected by flow cytometry).

The sequence was collected from a human donor with aplastic anemia. Sequencing was carried out using sorted CD4+, CD8+, or CD8+CD57+ T cells (not recorded which) from PBMCs. The gene calls are TRBV29-1 and TRBJ2-7, with TRBD2 as a possible D gene (5 bases). CDR3 protein: CSVEGGATLPYEQYF. The CDR3 coding sequence is TGCAGCGTTGAAGGGGGAGCCACCCTTCCCTACGAGCAGTACTTC.